A selection of T cell receptor beta chains follows, all from one sample in a study of glioma-infiltrating T cells after dendritic cell vaccination. The assay was immunoSEQ multiplex PCR, and TCRdb's table has in-frame clones only and misses some. The sample includes about 92,000 clones, just over 85% of them seen just once. The sample was blood, taken before dendritic cell vaccination. All receptors derive from a human donor with glioblastoma. Each CDR3 is given with its conserved first and last residue. A D gene is named only where the DNA matches it firmly. The size entry is marked missing in some rows and otherwise reads once, few, many or a size class.

>.|TRBV5-4|TRBJ2-7|TRBD2
TGTGCCAGCAGCTGGACTAGCGGGAGCGGTACTGGTAGTCGTTACGAGCAGTACTTC
CASSWTSGSGTGSRYEQYF
>.|TRBV9|TRBJ1-4|TRBD1
TGTGCCAGCAGCGTACCCGGGACAGGCGGTGAAAAACTGTTTTTT
CASSVPGTGGEKLFF
>.|TRBV5-6|TRBJ2-1|.
TGTGCCAGCAGCCTGGTGAGCTCCTACAATGAGCAGTTCTTC
CASSLVSSYNEQFF
>.|TRBV11-2|TRBJ1-2|.
TGTGCCAGCAGCTTAGCTGGACAGCAGCTTAACTATGGCTACACCTTC
CASSLAGQQLNYGYTF
>.|TRBV11-2|TRBJ1-3|.
TGTGCCAGCAGCTTAGATAGAAGTGGAAACACCATATATTTT
CASSLDRSGNTIYF
>.|TRBV9|TRBJ2-2|.
TGTGCCAGCAGCCTGGAGGACAGAAGGACCGGGGAGCTGTTTTTT
CASSLEDRRTGELFF
>.|TRBV28|TRBJ1-2|.
TGTGCCAGCAGTGTCAGGACAGAGAGCTATGGCTACACCTTC
CASSVRTESYGYTF
>.|TRBV2|TRBJ1-1|.
TGTGCCAGCAGCCTACAGGGTGAGGACACTGAAGCTTTCTTT
CASSLQGEDTEAFF
>.|TRBV27|TRBJ2-1|.
TGTGCCAGCAGTCCCCCCCCTAGCGCAGAGCAGTTCTTC
CASSPPPSAEQFF
>few|TRBV6-5|TRBJ2-1|.
TGTGCCAGCAAGGAGGGCTCCTACAATGAGCAGTTCTTC
CASKEGSYNEQFF
>.|TRBV5-1|TRBJ1-1|TRBD1
TGCGCCAGCAGCTTGGGGGACAGATCGAACACTGAAGCTTTCTTT
CASSLGDRSNTEAFF
>.|TRBV10-3|TRBJ2-7|.
TGTGCCATCAGCTTGGACAGAAACTACGAGCAGTACTTC
CAISLDRNYEQYF
>.|TRBV4-1|TRBJ1-4|.
TGCGCCAGCAGCCAAGTGCTGACAGTTACTAATGAAAAACTGTTTTTT
CASSQVLTVTNEKLFF
>.|TRBV9|TRBJ1-2|.
TGTGCCAGCAGCGTAGAGAGGGTGGGCTATGGCTACACCTTC
CASSVERVGYGYTF
>.|TRBV7-9|TRBJ1-1|.
TGTGCCAGCAGCCGACACTTCGCGGGGACTGAAGCTTTCTTT
CASSRHFAGTEAFF
>once|TRBV5-1|TRBJ1-2|.
TGCGCCAGCAGCTTGGATGGGGCCCCCTATGGCTACACCTTC
CASSLDGAPYGYTF
>.|TRBV27|TRBJ2-1|.
TGTGCCAGCAGTTTAAGGGGGGGACTAAGCTCCTACAATGAGCAGTTCTTC
CASSLRGGLSSYNEQFF
>.|TRBV6-5|TRBJ2-2|TRBD2
TGTGCCAGCAGCGTACTAGCGGGAGTGCCCGGGGAGCTGTTTTTT
CASSVLAGVPGELFF
>.|TRBV5-4|TRBJ1-3|TRBD1
TGTGCCAGCAGCCAGGGACAGGGGGTCGGATACACCATATATTTT
CASSQGQGVGYTIYF
>.|TRBV7-3|TRBJ2-2|TRBD1
TGTGCCAGCAGCTTCGGGACAGGGGGGTCCGGGGAGCTGTTTTTT
CASSFGTGGSGELFF
>.|TRBV9|TRBJ2-1|.
TGTGCCAGCAGCGTAGGTCTGGGGGCCGATGAGCAGTTCTTC
CASSVGLGADEQFF
>.|TRBV9|TRBJ2-3|.
TGTGCCAGCAGCGTTGGACAAACTAGCACAGATACGCAGTATTTT
CASSVGQTSTDTQYF
>few|TRBV5-1|TRBJ2-5|.
TGCGCCAGCAGCTCACCCCGGGCAGGGGCAGGCCCCGAACAAGAGACCCAGTACTTC
CASSSPRAGAGPEQETQYF
>.|TRBV2|TRBJ1-2|.
TGTGCCAGCAGTGTGGCCCCGAACTATGGCTACACCTTC
CASSVAPNYGYTF
>.|TRBV19|TRBJ2-3|.
TGTGCCAGTAGTACCAGCCATGGGGGCCCGGGCACAGATACGCAGTATTTT
CASSTSHGGPGTDTQYF
>.|TRBV6-5|TRBJ2-1|TRBD2
TGTGCCAGCAGACGAGCGGGGGGGTTCCACAATGAGCAGTTCTTC
CASRRAGGFHNEQFF
>.|TRBV7-9|TRBJ2-7|TRBD1
TGTGCCAGCAGCTGGAGGACAGGGGGAGCCTACGAGCAGTACTTC
CASSWRTGGAYEQYF
>.|TRBV27|TRBJ1-1|.
TGTGCCAGCAGTTTATATCCACAGGGTGTCGTGTCCACTGAAGCTTTCTTT
CASSLYPQGVVSTEAFF
>.|TRBV29-1|TRBJ2-1|.
TGCAGCGTTAGGACAATGAACGTCCAGTTCTTC
CSVRTMNVQFF
>.|TRBV4-1|TRBJ2-7|.
TGCGCCAGCAGCGAAGTAGCCGGGAAGCTCTCCTACGAGCAGTACTTC
CASSEVAGKLSYEQYF
>.|TRBV19|TRBJ2-3|TRBD2
TGTGCCAGTAGTCCTGGGACTAGCGGTATCACAGATACGCAGTATTTT
CASSPGTSGITDTQYF
>once|TRBV28|TRBJ2-7|TRBD2
TGTGCCAGCGTTAGGACTAGCGGGAGAATCGGCTACGAGCAGTACTTC
CASVRTSGRIGYEQYF
>.|TRBV27|TRBJ1-3|.
TGTGCCAGCAGCCGGACAGTCAGCTCTGGAAACACCATATATTTT
CASSRTVSSGNTIYF
>.|TRBV25-1|TRBJ2-5|TRBD1
TGTGCCAGCAGTTTGACAGGGGGCGCGATGGACCAGTACTTC
CASSLTGGAMDQYF
>.|TRBV7-9|TRBJ2-5|.
TGTGCCAGCAGCTTAGGGTCGATCGGGGGAGAGACCCAGTACTTC
CASSLGSIGGETQYF
>.|TRBV2|TRBJ1-5|TRBD1
TGTGCCAGCAGCGGAACCGGGACAGGGTATTGGGGAAATCAGCCCCAGCATTTT
CASSGTGTGYWGNQPQHF
>.|TRBV6-5|TRBJ1-2|.
TGTGCCAGCAGTTACGTTGGCAGCGGCTATGGCTACACCTTC
CASSYVGSGYGYTF
>.|TRBV29-1|TRBJ1-2|TRBD1
TGCAGCGTTGTGGTAAGCGACAGGGGATATGGCTACACCTTC
CSVVVSDRGYGYTF
>.|TRBV14|TRBJ2-7|.
TGTGCCAGCAGCCAAGTAAGGAGCCCCGGGACACTATCCTACGAGCAGTACTTC
CASSQVRSPGTLSYEQYF
>.|TRBV4-2|TRBJ2-1|TRBD2
TGTGCCAGCAGCCTCTCCGGGACTAGCGGGAGTAATGAGCAGTTCTTC
CASSLSGTSGSNEQFF
>once|TRBV7-9|TRBJ2-5|.
TGTGCCAGCAGCCCAAGCGAGACCCAGTACTTC
CASSPSETQYF
>.|TRBV7-2|TRBJ1-4|.
TGTGCCAGCAGCTTAGTGCGGGGTTCCGGTGAAAAACTGTTTTTT
CASSLVRGSGEKLFF